This T cell receptor (beta chain) is from a study of identical twins listed by TCRdb under 2016. General notes on the study: To test whether fetal clonotypes persist, this study deep-sequenced TCR alpha and beta repertoires from monozygotic twins, from unrelated adults of various ages, and from cord blood. To rule out contamination, the twin experiments were replicated at different times with different library preparation protocols.

The table lists this clonotype with a few counts. Its cognate antigen has yet to be identified. No much larger clonotype is one base removed from it; base qualities were not supplied. CDR3 length: 15 amino acids, cysteine to phenylalanine. Only the CDR3 DNA stays, 45 bases, in frame from base 1. The germline V gene gives CDR1 as MNHEY and CDR2 as SVGEGT. V ends up 6 bases short and J 0 bases short, with an unmatched junction base count of 5. Every donor in the study was a healthy Caucasian. Three pairs of female monozygotic twins, all aged about 18 to 29 years, made up the twin cohort. The RNA used for TCR libraries was isolated from peripheral blood mononuclear cells. Library construction relied on 5' RACE. TCRdb lists the instrument as Illumina HiSeq 2000. Template switching introduced a universal primer binding site; the final cDNA contained a unique molecular identifier, enabling accurate counting of TCR cDNA molecules. Specific primers in the conserved constant-segment region were used to synthesize first-strand cDNA for the TCR alpha and beta chains. To control for contamination, each cDNA library was double barcoded with a SMART-Mk sample barcode plus Illumina barcodes. TruSeq adapter sequences and Illumina sample barcodes were added in two successive PCR steps. TCR alpha and beta cDNA libraries were sequenced on the Illumina HiSeq platform with custom primers. The paper's data handling went like this. MiGEC processed the raw reads to extract unique molecular identifiers, while MiXCR was used to determine the CDR3 positions. For each individual, recombination models were inferred using an EM algorithm with the repgenHMM and IGoR tools. The tcR package in R was used for shared clonotype analysis, with sharing normalized by the product of cloneset sizes. Out-of-frame nonproductive sequences were analyzed to study raw recombination free of thymic and clonal selection effects. TCRdb reprocessed the public reads (quality trimming at Q25 with fastp, clone calling with MiXCR) and kept in-frame beta chains. Each entry is one CDR3 protein sequence, shown with its most common DNA and genes. TCRdb assigned the V and J calls; the authors' analysis was not used. Present in this sample are 690,000 or so distinct CDR3 sequences, under 9% of which were seen just once. The biggest ten clones account for 0.8% to 1% of the sample.

Broader findings and caveats from the paper: Out-of-frame TCR alpha sharing in monozygotic twins was systematically underestimated by recombination models, whereas sharing between unrelated individuals was in agreement with the recombination models. Zero-insertion analyses could be partly confounded by invariant T cells such as MAIT and iNKT, although diverse VJ usage argued against such confounding for most clonotypes. Abundant cord blood beta clonotypes carried fewer insertions; young adult naive repertoires showed a weaker similar trend, while memory repertoires showed none. A weaker excess of twin sharing was found in beta out-of-frame sequences because the signal-to-noise ratio was lowered by fewer shared sequences. Conclusions relied on cross-sectional statistical analysis, since the same donors could not be followed over many years. Compared with coincidental sharing between unrelated individuals, an excess of low generation-probability sequences was observed among out-of-frame TCR alpha sequences shared between twins.

The data were also submitted as part of a second study, on yellow fever vaccine responses in identical twins. Per that second paper: According to the authors, the vaccine-induced T cell response in identical twins seemed to be partly convergent and partly specific to each individual. The study precisely tracked vaccine-responding T cell clones in identical twins.

Source material: PBMCs. This TCR was recovered from a woman in her late teens or twenties in good health. The receptor chain draws on TRBV6-2 or TRBV6-3 and TRBJ2-7; 10 middle bases align to TRBD1. The DNA sequence is as follows: TGTGCCAGCAGACCGACAGGGGGCCTCTCCTACGAGCAGTACTTC. Its protein is CASRPTGGLSYEQYF.